These 5 T cell receptor beta chains were sequenced from one sample in a study of early T cells in non-severe SARS-CoV-2 infection. MiXCR, applied by TCRdb to the 5' RACE reads, yields one record per CDR3 protein. Of 30,000 to 40,000 distinct CDR3 sequences in the sample, about 5% were seen once. The sequenced material came from whole blood. The receptor set was obtained from an adult who was a healthcare worker with PCR-confirmed SARS-CoV-2 infection or an uninfected control (not recorded which).

The sample holds many counts of this clonotype. V is TRBV4-1 and J is TRBJ1-3; the match to TRBD1 covers 12 bases. Germline V gene sequence: CDR1 MGHRA, CDR2 YSYEKL. The ends lost 8 bases at V and 5 bases at J; junction bases unmatched: 4. CDR3 size: 14 residues. CDR3 loop: CASGTGGGRNTIYF. DNA of the CDR3: TGCGCCAGCGGGACAGGGGGCGGAAGAAACACCATATATTTT.

This chain uses TRBV29-1 with TRBJ2-2; 8 bases map to TRBD2. Trimming cost V 5 bases and J 3 bases; bases outside gene matches: 5. Germline CDR1 SQVTM, CDR2 ANQGSEA. The CDR3 totals 14 residues. CDR3: CSVSGGLHTGELFF. The CDR3 DNA is TGCAGCGTTAGCGGGGGCTTACACACCGGGGAGCTGTTTTTT.

This clonotype was counted only a few times. The chain is built from TRBV6-2 or TRBV6-3 and TRBJ1-4; no firm D call. The germline gives CDR1 MNHEY, CDR2 SVGEGT. V lost 6 bases, J lost 4 bases, and 12 bases lay in between. The CDR3 is 14 amino acids. CDR3 amino acids: CASSSRTVNEKLFF. The CDR3 DNA sequence: TGTGCCAGCAGCTCGCGGACGGTTAATGAAAAACTGTTTTTT.

This clonotype was counted between two and nine times. The J gene is TRBJ2-3, the V gene TRBV7-2, with 8 bases fitting TRBD2. Germline V gene lookup returns CDR1 SGHTA and CDR2 FQGNSA. The junction had 12 bases not matched to a gene; V was cut back by 1 base and J by 6 bases. This CDR3 has 17 residues. The chain's CDR3 is CASSLDWRGAPQDTQYF. Here the CDR3 DNA reads TGTGCCAGCAGCTTAGATTGGCGGGGGGCCCCCCAGGATACGCAGTATTTT.

The CDR3 region is CASSLDGSEEETQYF. CDR3 coding DNA: TGCGCCAGCAGCTTGGATGGGTCGGAGGAAGAGACCCAGTACTTC. The chain recombines TRBV5-1 with TRBJ2-5; tentatively, D is TRBD2 (5 bases). Per the germline V gene, CDR1 is SGHRS and CDR2 is YFSETQ. V dropped 0 bases and J dropped 3 bases, with 12 bases sitting between them. The CDR3 has 15 amino acids.